A selection of T cell receptor beta chains follows, all from one sample in a study of blood T cell repertoires in COVID-19. Sequenced by immunoSEQ multiplex PCR; TCRdb stores in-frame clones only, minus some. The sample carries over 110,000 clones, about 80% recorded once. What was sequenced was PBMCs or T cells enriched from blood (not recorded which). All receptors come from a man in his forties or fifties in a cohort exposed to, infected with or recovered from COVID-19 (not recorded which). Each CDR3 is given with its conserved first and last residue. Fields, in order: J gene, D gene, clone size, V gene, CDR3 DNA, CDR3 protein. D genes are given only for firm matches. Size values are once, few and many counts, or a class for expanded clones, and some rows have none.

TRBJ2-1	TRBD2	NA	TRBV27	TGTGCCAGCAGTTTTCCGCGGTGGGAGGGCGACAATGAGCAGTTCTTC	CASSFPRWEGDNEQFF
TRBJ2-5	NA	NA	TRBV5-1	TGCGCCAGCAGGAGAGGGGGAGGCGGGAGTGTTTTAGAGACCCAGTACTTC	CASRRGGGGSVLETQYF
TRBJ1-1	NA	NA	TRBV30	TGTGCCTGGAGTCCCCCCCAGGGCGCCGGAGCTTTCTTT	CAWSPPQGAGAFF
TRBJ2-1	TRBD2	NA	TRBV9	TGTGCCAGCAGTGCCGGGACTAGCGGGATGAACTCCTACAATGAGCAGTTCTTC	CASSAGTSGMNSYNEQFF
TRBJ2-7	NA	once	TRBV7-9	TGTGCCAGCAGCTCTCCGCCCAGAACCTACGAGCAGTACTTC	CASSSPPRTYEQYF
TRBJ1-2	NA	NA	TRBV30	TGTGCCTGGAGTAGAACAGGCTTAAACTATGGCTACACCTTC	CAWSRTGLNYGYTF
TRBJ2-7	TRBD1	NA	TRBV5-1	TGCGCCAGCAGCCTCGGACAGGGGTACTACGAGCAGTACTTC	CASSLGQGYYEQYF
TRBJ2-2	TRBD2	NA	TRBV18	TGTGCCAGCTCACCCCTCGCTAGCGGGAGTCAAGCCGGGGAGCTGTTTTTT	CASSPLASGSQAGELFF
TRBJ1-5	NA	NA	TRBV30	TGTGCCTGGAGGGGACAAGGGCAGATTCAGCCCCAGCATTTT	CAWRGQGQIQPQHF
TRBJ1-2	NA	NA	TRBV19	TGTGCCAGTAGTATAGATCTAGGACTCCCCTATGGCTACACCTTC	CASSIDLGLPYGYTF
TRBJ1-5	NA	few	TRBV2	TGTGCCAGCAGTGGACAGCCTAATCAGCCCCAGCATTTT	CASSGQPNQPQHF
TRBJ2-3	TRBD1	NA	TRBV18	TGTGCCAGCTCGTCCGAGACAGGGTACGTCACAGATACGCAGTATTTT	CASSSETGYVTDTQYF
TRBJ2-3	TRBD2	NA	TRBV5-4	TGTGCCAGCAGCTCCGGACTAGCGAAGAGCACAGATACGCAGTATTTT	CASSSGLAKSTDTQYF
TRBJ2-1	NA	NA	TRBV7-6	TGTGCCAGCAGCTTGGACAGTGAGCAGTTCTTC	CASSLDSEQFF
TRBJ2-5	NA	once	TRBV4-1	TGCGCCAGCAGCCATGGGGCTAGGTTGGGGGAGACCCAGTACTTC	CASSHGARLGETQYF
TRBJ2-7	TRBD1	once	TRBV7-9	TGTGCCAGCAGCTCCTCGGGACAGGGTTACGAGCAGTACTTC	CASSSSGQGYEQYF
TRBJ2-1	TRBD2	once	TRBV9	TGTGCCAGCAGCCTTCGACCCCTTAGCGGGAGTTGGGGGAATGAGCAGTTCTTC	CASSLRPLSGSWGNEQFF
TRBJ1-2	NA	NA	TRBV9	TGTGCCAGCAGCGTAGGTGGCCTTAACTATGGCTACACCTTC	CASSVGGLNYGYTF
TRBJ2-2	TRBD1	NA	TRBV9	TGTGCCAGCAGCCCCGGACAGGGGCCGAACACCGGGGAGCTGTTTTTT	CASSPGQGPNTGELFF
TRBJ1-2	NA	once	TRBV28	TGTGCCAGCAGTCCGGGGTCCGGAGGAAGTGGCTACACCTTC	CASSPGSGGSGYTF
TRBJ1-5	NA	NA	TRBV6-5	TGTGCCAGCAGAGCAGGGATTAATCAGCCCCAGCATTTT	CASRAGINQPQHF
TRBJ1-4	NA	NA	TRBV13	TGTGCCAGCAGCTTAACAGGGAGCAAAGGCGAAAAACTGTTTTTT	CASSLTGSKGEKLFF
TRBJ2-7	NA	few	TRBV3-1/TRBV3-2	TGTGCCAGCAGCCAAGGGGCGGGCAGGGGCGGTGAGCAGTACTTC	CASSQGAGRGGEQYF
TRBJ2-2	NA	NA	TRBV20-1	TGCAGTGTCGAGGACACCGGGGAGCTGTTTTTT	CSVEDTGELFF
TRBJ1-2	NA	NA	TRBV2	TGTGCCAGCAGTTTCGACATCTATGGCTACACCTTC	CASSFDIYGYTF
TRBJ2-2	TRBD1	NA	TRBV11-3	TGTGCCAGCAGCCGGGACAGCACCGGGGAGCTGTTTTTT	CASSRDSTGELFF
TRBJ1-6	TRBD1	once	TRBV4-3	TGCGCCAGCAGCCAAGGGGGACAGGGCCTATCACCCCTCCACTTT	CASSQGGQGLSPLHF
TRBJ1-2	NA	NA	TRBV20-1	TGCAGTGCTAGTAGGTCGGGGGGCGGATATGGCTACACCTTC	CSASRSGGGYGYTF
TRBJ2-7	NA	NA	TRBV9	TGTGCCAGCAGCCCCCAGGCTGACTCCTACGAGCAGTACTTC	CASSPQADSYEQYF
TRBJ1-5	NA	NA	TRBV2	TGTGCCAGCAGTGAGAGAGGAGGATCTCAGCCCCAGCATTTT	CASSERGGSQPQHF
TRBJ1-2	NA	NA	TRBV28	TGTGCCAGCAGTTTAATAGCGGCAAACTATGGCTACACCTTC	CASSLIAANYGYTF
TRBJ1-5	NA	NA	TRBV28	TGTGCCAGCAGTGTGACCGGGACCCAGCATTTT	CASSVTGTQHF
TRBJ2-1	TRBD1	once	TRBV11-2	TGTGCCAGCAGCAACCAAGGGGGCTGGGGTGAGCAGTTCTTC	CASSNQGGWGEQFF
TRBJ2-2	NA	NA	TRBV7-2	TGTGCCAGCCAAAGTAGGGCGGGAACCGGGGAGCTGTTTTTT	CASQSRAGTGELFF
TRBJ2-1	TRBD1	NA	TRBV7-9	TGTGCCAGCATGCGACAGGGGTATCTCTACAATGAGCAGTTCTTC	CASMRQGYLYNEQFF
TRBJ1-4	TRBD1	NA	TRBV4-3	TGCGCCAGCAGCCAAGATCCCGGAGGGACAGATGAAAAACTGTTTTTT	CASSQDPGGTDEKLFF
TRBJ2-7	TRBD2	NA	TRBV5-1	TGCGCCAGCAGCCTTAGCGGGATCCCGTCCTACGAGCAGTACTTC	CASSLSGIPSYEQYF